This T cell receptor beta chain was sequenced for a study of blood T cell repertoires in COVID-19. Overall study context: T cells, B-cell-depleted T cells, or PBMCs provided the cDNA or gDNA that served as material.

Study processing details: By means of reference gene primer amplification, nucleated cell counts were estimated. Sequencing was performed with immunoSEQ multiplex PCR; in TCRdb, only in-frame clones are kept and a portion is missing. From that table come the V and J calls and clone size; the DNA was used to work out D and trimming. The sample shows 150,000 to 200,000 clones, roughly 88% of them seen only once. This clonotype was obtained from a woman aged 80 or older with acute or convalescent COVID-19. Sequencing used peripheral blood.

In nucleotides, the CDR3 is TGTGCCGGACTGGGACTAGCTATTCGTACCTACAATGAGCAGTTCTTC. The encoded protein is CAGLGLAIRTYNEQFF. The V and J genes are TRBV6-4 and TRBJ2-1; 9 bases line up with TRBD2. The ends lost 11 bases at V and 2 bases at J; junction bases unmatched: 13. Germline lookup yields CDR1 MRHNA and CDR2 SNTAGT. The CDR3 extends over 16 amino acids.